The 2 T cell receptor beta chains below come from one sample, sequenced in a study of T cells in Graves' hyperthyroidism and ophthalmopathy. Template material for amplifying TCR beta CDR3 regions consisted of RNA transcripts. First-round RT-PCR of the TCR CDR3 relied on the HTBI primer set. TCRdb redid the calling of the multiplex PCR reads with MiXCR, one entry per CDR3 protein. The sample contains about 160,000 distinct CDR3 sequences, approximately 9% of which appear only once. The sequenced sample consisted of blood. The receptors come from a young woman with Graves' hyperthyroidism that later progressed to Graves' ophthalmopathy.

This clonotype was recorded many times. V and J are TRBV19 and TRBJ1-5, with D perhaps TRBD1 (5 bases). This CDR3 spans 13 amino acids. Trimming took off 6 bases at V and 7 bases at J, with 13 bases between the two ends. The V gene's germline CDR1 is LNHDA and CDR2 SQIVND (reference sequence). CDR3 sequence: CASSAVGVQPQHF. The DNA for the CDR3 is TGTGCCAGTAGCGCGGTGGGGGTCCAGCCCCAGCATTTT.

This clonotype was observed at least ten times. The chain has TRBV6-1 and TRBJ2-1; D may be TRBD1 or TRBD2 (5 bases each). This CDR3 comprises 15 residues. Germline V gene sequence: CDR1 MNHNS, CDR2 SASEGT. Trimming cost V 3 bases and J 4 bases, with 13 bases left between them. CDR3 sequence reads: CASSDSWGSYNEQFF. The CDR3 DNA reads TGTGCCAGCAGTGACTCGTGGGGGTCGTACAATGAGCAGTTCTTC.